This T cell receptor beta chain stems from a study of T cell responses to AZD1222 COVID-19 vaccine. Deletions cut 8 bases from V and 5 bases from J, with 7 bases between. The CDR3 covers 11 residues. Germline loops: CDR1 MDHEN, CDR2 SYDVKM. Regarding the study as a whole: Most donors were white British, females outnumbered males, and clonal diversity was possibly underestimated. No repertoire was sampled before or during the peak T cell response, only after it. Spike as a whole was targeted by vaccine-associated CD4 TCRs, dominant at 160-218 and 743-854.

Libraries were prepared by immunoSEQ multiplex PCR; TCRdb keeps only in-frame clonotypes and omits some of them. The data contain over 150,000 clones, approximately 93% of them seen just once; the ten biggest clones take up around 3.6%. The analysis combined second doses at about 4 or about 12 weeks. About this clone: Antigen specificity is unknown.

The TCR sequence derives from an adult who received the AZD1222 COVID-19 vaccine. Material: peripheral blood, obtained 28 days after the second AZD1222 dose. The chain recombines TRBV28 with TRBJ2-1; D remains ambiguous. CDR3 sequence: CASGLNNEQFF. The CDR3 nucleotides read TGTGCCAGCGGGTTGAACAATGAGCAGTTCTTC.